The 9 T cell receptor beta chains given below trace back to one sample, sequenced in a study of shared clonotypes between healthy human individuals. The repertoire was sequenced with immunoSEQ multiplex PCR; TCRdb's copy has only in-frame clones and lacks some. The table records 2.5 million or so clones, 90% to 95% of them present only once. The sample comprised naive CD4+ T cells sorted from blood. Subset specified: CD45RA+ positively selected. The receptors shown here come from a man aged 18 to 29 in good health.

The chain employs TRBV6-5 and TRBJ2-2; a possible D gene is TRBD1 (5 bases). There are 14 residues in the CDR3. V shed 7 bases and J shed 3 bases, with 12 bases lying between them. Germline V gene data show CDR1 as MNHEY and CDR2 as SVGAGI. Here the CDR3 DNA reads TGTGCCAGCACGAGGCTAGGGGACACCGGGGAGCTGTTTTTT. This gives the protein CASTRLGDTGELFF.

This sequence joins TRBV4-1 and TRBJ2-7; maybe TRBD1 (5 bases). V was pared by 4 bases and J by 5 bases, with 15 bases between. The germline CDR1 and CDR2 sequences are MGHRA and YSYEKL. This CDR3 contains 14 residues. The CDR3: CASSRAGLGNEQYF. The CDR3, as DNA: TGCGCCAGCAGCCGAGCAGGGCTTGGGAACGAGCAGTACTTC.

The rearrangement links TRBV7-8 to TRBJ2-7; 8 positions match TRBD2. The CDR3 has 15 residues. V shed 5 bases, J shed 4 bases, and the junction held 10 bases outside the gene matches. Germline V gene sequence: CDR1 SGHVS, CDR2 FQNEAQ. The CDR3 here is CASSREVAGTYEQYF. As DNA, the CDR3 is TGTGCCAGCAGCCGAGAGGTAGCGGGAACATACGAGCAGTACTTC.

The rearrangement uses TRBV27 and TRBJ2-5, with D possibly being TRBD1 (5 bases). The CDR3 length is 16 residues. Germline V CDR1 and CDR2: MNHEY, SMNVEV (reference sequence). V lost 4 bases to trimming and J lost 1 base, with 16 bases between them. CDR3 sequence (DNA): TGTGCCAGCAGTTATAAGGGGCTAGGAACCCAAGAGACCCAGTACTTC. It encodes CASSYKGLGTQETQYF.

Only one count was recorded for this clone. CDR3 nucleotide sequence: TGTGCCAGCGCAGACCCCGGGACTAGCGGAAGATACGAGCAGTACTTC. It yields the protein CASADPGTSGRYEQYF. The chain uses TRBV6-6 and TRBJ2-7, with 11 bases aligning to TRBD2. The trim removed 8 bases at V and 4 bases at J, leaving 13 bases unmatched. The CDR3 runs 16 residues. The V gene's germline CDR1 is MNHNY and CDR2 SVGAGI (reference sequence).

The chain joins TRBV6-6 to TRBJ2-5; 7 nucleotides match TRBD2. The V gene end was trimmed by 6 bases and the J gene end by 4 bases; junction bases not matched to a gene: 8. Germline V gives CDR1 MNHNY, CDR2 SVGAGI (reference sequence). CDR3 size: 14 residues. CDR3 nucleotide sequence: TGTGCCAGCAGCGGACTAGAGGGTGGAGAGACCCAGTACTTC. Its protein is CASSGLEGGETQYF.

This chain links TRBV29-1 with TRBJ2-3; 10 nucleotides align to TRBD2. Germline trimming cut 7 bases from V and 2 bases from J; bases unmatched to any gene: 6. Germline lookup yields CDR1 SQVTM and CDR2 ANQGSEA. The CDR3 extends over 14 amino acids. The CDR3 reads CSGTLAGFTDTQYF. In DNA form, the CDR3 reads TGCAGCGGTACACTAGCGGGGTTCACAGATACGCAGTATTTT.

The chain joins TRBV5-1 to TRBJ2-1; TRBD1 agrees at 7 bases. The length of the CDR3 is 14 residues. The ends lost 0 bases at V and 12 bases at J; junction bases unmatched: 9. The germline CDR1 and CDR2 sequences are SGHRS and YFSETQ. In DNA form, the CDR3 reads TGCGCCAGCAGCTTGGAACCGTCAAACAGGGGGCAGTTCTTC. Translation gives CASSLEPSNRGQFF. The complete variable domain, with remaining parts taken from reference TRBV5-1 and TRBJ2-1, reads KAGVTQTPRYLIKTRGQQVTLSCSPISGHRSVSWYQQTPGQGLQFLFEYFSETQRNKGNFPGRFSGRQFSNSRSEMNVSTLELGDSALYLCASSLEPSNRGQFFGPGTRLTVL.

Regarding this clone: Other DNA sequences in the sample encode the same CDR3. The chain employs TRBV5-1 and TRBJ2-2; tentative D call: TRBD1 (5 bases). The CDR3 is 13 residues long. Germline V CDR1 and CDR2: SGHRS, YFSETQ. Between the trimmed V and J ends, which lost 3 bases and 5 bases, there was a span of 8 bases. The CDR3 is CASSWGSTGELFF. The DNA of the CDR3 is TGCGCCAGCAGCTGGGGCTCAACCGGGGAGCTGTTTTTT.